The next 25 T cell receptor beta chains were all read from a single sample in a study of cytomegalovirus exposure and HLA in healthy donors. Primers: 60 Vbeta forward and 13 Jbeta reverse. Using immunoSEQ multiplex PCR, the repertoire was profiled, and TCRdb retains in-frame clones only, with some absent. Of over 85,000 clones in the sample, about 70% were seen once. The specimen was PBMCs. Every receptor here comes from a female donor in good health and CMV-seronegative.

The chain is built from TRBV7-9 and TRBJ2-7, with 7 bases matching TRBD1. The length of the CDR3 is 16 residues. The germline gives CDR1 SEHNR, CDR2 FQNEAQ (reference sequence). J gave up 1 base and V 3 bases, and 9 bases lay outside the gene matches. The CDR3 reads CASSLGQGVLSYEQYF. CDR3 coding DNA: TGTGCCAGCAGCTTGGGGCAGGGGGTCCTTTCCTACGAGCAGTACTTC.

This chain connects TRBV4-2 to TRBJ2-7, with 8 bases that match TRBD1. The germline CDR1 and CDR2 sequences are LGHNA and YNFKEQ. This CDR3 has 14 amino acids. Trimming took 1 base from V and 4 from J; bases not matched to a gene: 3. CDR3 nucleotides: TGTGCCAGCAGCCAAGGACAGGGGACTTACGAGCAGTACTTC. Translation gives CASSQGQGTYEQYF.

The V gene is TRBV7-9, the J gene TRBJ2-3; 7 bases line up with TRBD1. V was clipped by 5 bases and J by 3 bases; unmatched bases: 11. The CDR3 length is 16 residues. In germline, CDR1 is SEHNR, CDR2 FQNEAQ (reference sequence). The CDR3 sequence: CASSPPTGLGTDTQYF. In DNA, the CDR3 is TGTGCCAGCAGCCCGCCGACAGGGTTGGGGACAGATACGCAGTATTTT.

This CDR3 is CASRPTSGGEQFF. The CDR3 bases are TGTGCCAGCAGGCCAACTAGCGGGGGGGAACAGTTCTTC. The chain employs TRBV2 and TRBJ2-1; 13 positions agree with TRBD2. J gave up 13 bases and V 6 bases, and 6 bases lay outside the gene matches. The CDR3 spans 13 residues. Per germline, CDR1 SNHLY and CDR2 FYNNEI.

About this clone: The junction shows a germline mismatch at one end, possibly a read error. CDR3 sequence: CASSKARQVNTGELFF. CDR3 in DNA: TGTGCCAGCAGTAAAGCCCGACAGGTGAACACCGGGGAGCTGTTTTTT. J is TRBJ2-2 and V is TRBV6-1, with a weak D call TRBD1 (6 bases). This CDR3 has 16 amino acids. From germline, CDR1 is MNHNS and CDR2 SASEGT.

This rearrangement joins TRBV5-4 to TRBJ2-1, with a tentative D call TRBD2 (5 bases). Germline values: CDR1 SGHNT, CDR2 YYREEE (reference sequence). The CDR3 contains 14 residues. Deletions cut 3 bases from V and 6 bases from J, with 13 bases between. CDR3 in DNA: TGTGCCAGCAGCTCGGACTCCCAGTTCAATGAGCAGTTCTTC. Translation gives CASSSDSQFNEQFF.

This sequence joins TRBV13 and TRBJ1-3, with a weak D call TRBD1 (6 bases). This CDR3 is 14 amino acids long. V was clipped by 5 bases and J by 4 bases, with 12 bases between them. CDR1 and CDR2 from the germline V gene are PRHDT and FYEKMQ (reference sequence). The CDR3 DNA is TGTGCCAGCAGCCCAGGGGCGTCAGGAAACACCATATATTTT. It translates to CASSPGASGNTIYF.

The rearrangement joins TRBV7-9 to TRBJ1-4, with TRBD1 matching over 7 bases. V was clipped by 11 bases and J by 7 bases; unmatched bases: 10. CDR1 and CDR2 from the germline V gene are SEHNR and FQNEAQ (reference sequence). The CDR3 runs to 13 residues. This chain's CDR3 is CAGRQGQSEKLFF. Here the CDR3 DNA reads TGTGCCGGTAGACAGGGTCAAAGTGAAAAACTGTTTTTT.

The chain couples TRBV2 to TRBJ2-3, with 12 bases that match TRBD2. The CDR3 is 15 residues long. V dropped 6 bases and J dropped 10; count of bases not matched to a gene: 11. Germline V gene sequence: CDR1 SNHLY, CDR2 FYNNEI. As DNA, the CDR3 is TGTGCCAGCAGAGCCGGGACTAGCGGGTCGATAGCGCAGTATTTT. Its translation is CASRAGTSGSIAQYF.

The rearrangement links TRBV11-3 to TRBJ2-1; D unresolved. The germline V gene encodes CDR1 SGHNT and CDR2 YENEEA. V was cut by 5 bases and J by 6 bases, with 11 bases left in between. This CDR3 has 13 residues. CDR3 sequence reads: CASSPASVNEQFF. The CDR3 nucleotides are TGTGCCAGCAGCCCGGCTAGTGTCAATGAGCAGTTCTTC.

The rearrangement uses TRBV5-1 and TRBJ2-7, with 11 positions matching TRBD2. Germline CDR1 SGHRS, CDR2 YFSETQ. Trimming took 4 bases from V and 3 from J; bases not matched to a gene: 3. The CDR3 loop spans 14 amino acids. CDR3 sequence reads: CASSRGTSGYEQYF. DNA for the CDR3: TGCGCCAGCAGCAGAGGGACTAGCGGCTACGAGCAGTACTTC.

V is TRBV2 and J is TRBJ1-2, with a tentative D call TRBD1 (6 bases). The CDR3 has 14 residues. Deletions cut 3 bases from V and 1 base from J, with 9 bases between. CDR1 and CDR2 (germline): SNHLY, FYNNEI. Written as DNA, the CDR3 is TGTGCCAGCAGTGAGGCAGGGGTTAACTATGGCTACACCTTC. Translating it yields CASSEAGVNYGYTF.

The chain combines TRBV7-2 with TRBJ2-5, with 7 bases aligning to TRBD2. This CDR3 has 14 amino acids. Germline trimming cut 4 bases from V and 4 bases from J; bases unmatched to any gene: 6. CDR1 and CDR2 from the germline V gene are SGHTA and FQGNSA. The CDR3 is CASSSRTRGETQYF. The CDR3, as DNA: TGTGCCAGCAGCTCTAGGACTAGGGGAGAGACCCAGTACTTC.

The chain joins TRBV6-5 to TRBJ1-2, with TRBD1 matching 8 bases. The germline V gene encodes CDR1 MNHEY and CDR2 SVGAGI. V lost 0 bases and J lost 8; bases outside the gene matches: 11. The CDR3 spans 16 residues. CDR3 amino acids: CASSYSRAGGLGGYTF. CDR3 sequence (DNA): TGTGCCAGCAGTTACTCGAGGGCAGGGGGCTTGGGGGGCTACACCTTC.

The CDR3 loop is CASSLGLAGVEQYF. The DNA of the CDR3 is TGCGCCAGCAGCCTCGGACTAGCGGGAGTCGAGCAGTACTTC. This rearrangement joins TRBV5-1 to TRBJ2-7, with TRBD2 matching 13 bases. The CDR3 is made up of 14 amino acids. Germline-derived CDR1 and CDR2 are SGHRS and YFSETQ. Unmatched junction bases numbered 4, after V lost 4 bases and J lost 6 bases. The entire variable domain, with the rest obtained from reference TRBV5-1 and TRBJ2-7, is as follows: KAGVTQTPRYLIKTRGQQVTLSCSPISGHRSVSWYQQTPGQGLQFLFEYFSETQRNKGNFPGRFSGRQFSNSRSEMNVSTLELGDSALYLCASSLGLAGVEQYFGPGTRLTVT.

The rearrangement joins TRBV4-1 to TRBJ2-7; 7 positions match TRBD1. Germline V gives CDR1 MGHRA, CDR2 YSYEKL. With V trimmed by 0 bases and J by 4 bases, 6 bases remained unmatched. The CDR3 spans 15 residues. The CDR3 protein is CASSQETGNGYEQYF. The CDR3 bases are TGCGCCAGCAGCCAAGAGACAGGGAACGGGTACGAGCAGTACTTC.

The CDR3 region is CGGDGGGPMNEQFF. For the CDR3, the DNA is TGTGGCGGCGATGGGGGAGGGCCTATGAATGAGCAGTTCTTC. The rearrangement links TRBV30 to TRBJ2-1; 7 positions agree with TRBD2. The CDR3 contains 14 residues. Germline V gene sequence: CDR1 GTSNPN, CDR2 SVGIG (reference sequence).

The chain recombines TRBV7-2 with TRBJ2-1, with 14 bases fitting TRBD2. The CDR3 covers 19 residues. V trimming: 1 base; J trimming: 0 bases; junction bases outside the gene matches: 5. In germline, CDR1 is SGHTA, CDR2 FQGNSA. CDR3 sequence: CASSLEGTSGRGSYNEQFF. CDR3 coding DNA: TGTGCCAGCAGCTTAGAAGGGACTAGCGGGAGAGGCTCCTACAATGAGCAGTTCTTC.

The chain is built from TRBV18 and TRBJ1-1; 9 bases are a match to TRBD1. CDR3 length: 15 residues. With 3 bases clipped from V and 1 base from J, the junction kept 3 bases outside the gene matches. The germline V gene encodes CDR1 KGHSH and CDR2 LQKENI. DNA of the CDR3: TGTGCCAGCTCACCCAGACAGGGGGAGAACACTGAAGCTTTCTTT. Translating gives CASSPRQGENTEAFF.

This clone has more than one count but fewer than ten. V is TRBV27 and J is TRBJ1-2; D call uncertain. V was cut by 2 bases and J by 2 bases, with 9 bases left in between. There are 14 residues in the CDR3. The germline CDR1 and CDR2 sequences are MNHEY and SMNVEV (reference sequence). The CDR3 region is CASSLKPWNYGYTF. Here the CDR3 DNA reads TGTGCCAGCAGTTTAAAGCCATGGAACTATGGCTACACCTTC.

This rearrangement joins TRBV9 to TRBJ1-2, with no clear D. CDR1 and CDR2 (germline): SGDLS, YYNGEE. With 4 bases removed from V and 5 bases from J, the gap between germline ends came to 6 bases. The CDR3 sequence is 11 residues long. The CDR3 bases are TGTGCCAGCAGCTCAGGATATGGCTACACCTTC. Translated, it gives CASSSGYGYTF.

V is TRBV11-2 and J is TRBJ2-2, with D perhaps matching TRBD2 (5 bases). Germline CDR1 SGHAT, CDR2 FQNNGV. With 1 base removed from V and 4 bases from J, the gap between germline ends came to 13 bases. The CDR3 extends over 16 amino acids. The CDR3 DNA reads TGTGCCAGCAGCTTAGCCCCCGAGGGTCCCACCGGGGAGCTGTTTTTT. This gives the protein CASSLAPEGPTGELFF.

The rearrangement links TRBV30 to TRBJ1-1; TRBD1 matches 7 bases. Germline V lookup: CDR1 GTSNPN, CDR2 SVGIG (reference sequence). The CDR3 has 16 amino acids. With 3 bases clipped from V and 3 bases from J, the junction kept 13 bases outside the gene matches. DNA for the CDR3: TGTGCCTGGAGACACCGGACAGGCGTTAGGTACACTGAAGCTTTCTTT. Protein: CAWRHRTGVRYTEAFF.

The CDR3 DNA follows: TGCGCCAGCAGCCTCAGGCGGGGGGAGGTTGGCAATGAGCAGTTCTTC. This encodes CASSLRRGEVGNEQFF. The chain uses TRBV4-1 and TRBJ2-1; 8 positions agree with TRBD2. Germline V gene sequence: CDR1 MGHRA, CDR2 YSYEKL. V lost 4 bases, J lost 6 bases, and 11 bases stayed unmatched. The CDR3 is 16 amino acids.

The chain employs TRBV5-1 and TRBJ2-1; 10 bases are shared with TRBD2. Trimming took 4 bases from V and 0 from J; bases not matched to a gene: 13. CDR1 is SGHRS and CDR2 is YFSETQ in the germline V gene. The CDR3 totals 19 residues. The CDR3 DNA reads as TGCGCCAGCAGCCCACGTGGTGGACTAGCGGTTAGCTCCTACAATGAGCAGTTCTTC. This sequence encodes CASSPRGGLAVSSYNEQFF.